This entry features one TCR beta chain sequence. It lacks a known antigen. No quality values exist for individual bases; no much larger clone is one base distant. CDR1 and CDR2 were assigned from the germline V gene as SGHDN and FVKESK. The CDR3 runs 16 residues from the cysteine to the phenylalanine. Only CDR3 DNA remains: 48 bases, in frame from the first base. V loses 1 base of germline sequence and J loses 5 bases, and the interval between the two ends is 16 bases. The entry originates in a study of response to subunit inactivated influenza vaccine (dated by TCRdb to the late 2010s). With respect to the entire study: Deep quantitative T cell receptor repertoire profiling was used in the study to track responses to a trivalent subunit inactivated influenza vaccine.

General findings and caveats noted by the study authors: It was suggested by the authors that each seasonal influenza vaccination may recruit only a limited number of new T cells.

The receptor library was made with RT-PCR. Data came from an Illumina HiSeq 2500. TCRdb reran the public reads through fastp at Q25 and MiXCR, keeping productive beta chains. Each CDR3 protein gets just one entry, which takes the most common genes and DNA from the rows behind it. Present in this sample are about 310,000 distinct CDR3 sequences, about a fifth of which were seen just once. The ten largest clones add up to 9.5% to 13% of the sample. This receptor was taken from a man between 50 and 70 years old who received an inactivated influenza vaccine. Donor details come from another sample of the same person, matched by shared clones. The sample was PBMCs from blood, taken around 22 months after vaccination. The chain couples TRBV14 to TRBJ2-3; the D gene is possibly TRBD2, with 5 bases matching. Here is the DNA: TGTGCCAGCAGCCAAGGATGGGCAGCGGTGTTAGATACGCAGTATTTT. Translated, it reads CASSQGWAAVLDTQYF. The full variable domain, completed from the reference TRBV14 and TRBJ2-3 proteins outside the CDR3, reads EAGVTQFPSHSVIEKGQTVTLRCDPISGHDNLYWYRRVMGKEIKFLLHFVKESKQDESGMPNNRFLAERTGGTYSTLKVQPAELEDSGVYFCASSQGWAAVLDTQYFGPGTRLTVL.